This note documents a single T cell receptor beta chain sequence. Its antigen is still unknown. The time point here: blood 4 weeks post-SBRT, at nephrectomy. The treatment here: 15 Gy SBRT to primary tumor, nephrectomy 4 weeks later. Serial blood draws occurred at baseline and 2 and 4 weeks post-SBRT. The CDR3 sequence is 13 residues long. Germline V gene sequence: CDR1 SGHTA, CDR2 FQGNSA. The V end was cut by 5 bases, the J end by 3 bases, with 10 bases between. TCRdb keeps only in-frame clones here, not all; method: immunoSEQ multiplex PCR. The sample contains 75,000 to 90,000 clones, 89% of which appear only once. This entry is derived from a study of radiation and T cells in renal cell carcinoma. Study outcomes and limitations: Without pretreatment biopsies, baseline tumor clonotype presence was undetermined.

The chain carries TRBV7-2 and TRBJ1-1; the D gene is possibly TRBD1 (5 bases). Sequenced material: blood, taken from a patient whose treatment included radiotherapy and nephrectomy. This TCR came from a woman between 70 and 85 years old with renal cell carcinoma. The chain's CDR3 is CASSPVGDTEAFF. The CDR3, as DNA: TGTGCCAGCAGCCCCGTGGGGGACACTGAAGCTTTCTTT.